This T cell receptor (beta chain) was observed in a study of prognosis after radiotherapy for stage I lung cancer. With regard to this clonotype: Antigen unknown.

Multiplex PCR in two rounds served to amplify TCR beta CDR3 from genomic DNA. The use of primers specific to each TRBV and TRBJ gene characterized first-round PCR. TCRdb analysed the multiplex PCR reads with MiXCR anew, one entry per CDR3 protein. The sample holds about 47,000 distinct CDR3 sequences; about 32% are singletons and the top ten take 9.2%. General study findings and limits: The number of unique TCR clones went down after stereotactic body radiation therapy, with a median of roughly 9,300 versus 7,200. Post-therapy Shannon entropy was lower in patients developing distant metastases following stereotactic body radiation therapy.

Germline V gives CDR1 SGHRS, CDR2 YFSETQ. Trimming pared 6 bases from V and 2 bases from J, leaving 20 bases between. The CDR3 has 16 amino acids. The sequence was obtained from a donor over 45 with non-small cell lung cancer. This rearrangement joins TRBV5-1 to TRBJ1-2; a weak D match, TRBD1 (6 bases). The sequenced sample was PBMCs, obtained before or after stereotactic body radiation therapy (not recorded which). The CDR3 here is CASIPTVDSLNYGYTF. The DNA of the CDR3 is TGCGCCAGCATCCCCACGGTGGACAGCCTAAACTATGGCTACACCTTC.